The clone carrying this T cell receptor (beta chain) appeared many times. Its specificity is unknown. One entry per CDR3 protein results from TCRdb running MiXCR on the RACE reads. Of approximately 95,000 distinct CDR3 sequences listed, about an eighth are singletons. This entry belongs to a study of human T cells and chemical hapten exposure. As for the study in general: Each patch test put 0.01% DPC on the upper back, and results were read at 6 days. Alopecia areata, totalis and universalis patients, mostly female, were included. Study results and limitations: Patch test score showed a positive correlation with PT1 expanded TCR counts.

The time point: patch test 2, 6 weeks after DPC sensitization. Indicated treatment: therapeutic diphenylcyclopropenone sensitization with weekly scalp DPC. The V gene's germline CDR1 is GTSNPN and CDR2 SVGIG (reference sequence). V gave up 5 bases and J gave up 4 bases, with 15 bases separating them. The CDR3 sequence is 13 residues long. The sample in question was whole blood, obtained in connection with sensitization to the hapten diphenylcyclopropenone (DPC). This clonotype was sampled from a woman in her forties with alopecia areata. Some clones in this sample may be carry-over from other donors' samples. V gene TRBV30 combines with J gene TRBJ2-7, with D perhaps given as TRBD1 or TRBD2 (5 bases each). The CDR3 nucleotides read TGTGCCTGGGGGGACGTCGGACGGTACGAGCAGTACTTC. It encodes CAWGDVGRYEQYF.